This is a list of T cell receptor beta chains from one sample in a study of blood T cell repertoires in COVID-19. Sequencing used immunoSEQ multiplex PCR; TCRdb keeps in-frame clones, though not all of them. This table holds under 300,000 clones, roughly 81% found once. The source material was PBMCs or T cells enriched from blood (not recorded which). The receptors here all came from a woman in her forties or fifties who had been exposed to COVID-19. Both conserved end residues are part of each CDR3. The D gene is left open where the match is weak. Size is stated for part of the rows, as once, few or many counts, or as a class when the clone is expanded.

abundance	v_gene	d_gene	j_gene	CDR3nt	CDR3aa
.	TRBV10-1	TRBD2	TRBJ2-2	TGCGCCAGCAGCAAGGGACTAGCGGGATCGGCGTCAGGGGAGCTGTTTTTT	CASSKGLAGSASGELFF
.	TRBV7-6	TRBD1	TRBJ1-1	TGTGCCAGCAGCTTAAGTCAGGGGGGAGGGAACACTGAAGCTTTCTTT	CASSLSQGGGNTEAFF
.	TRBV19	.	TRBJ1-5	TGTGCCAGTAGTAATCCCAGAAACAATCAGCCCCAGCATTTT	CASSNPRNNQPQHF
.	TRBV2	TRBD1	TRBJ1-5	TGTGCCAGCAGTCAACAGGGGGAGTATAGCAATCAGCCCCAGCATTTT	CASSQQGEYSNQPQHF
once	TRBV7-2	.	TRBJ2-1	TGTGCCAGCAGGACCTCCCAATGGGGGGGCCGTGGAGACAATGAGCAGTTCTTC	CASRTSQWGGRGDNEQFF
.	TRBV6-2/TRBV6-3	TRBD1	TRBJ1-5	TGTGCCAGCAGTTACTACAGGGGTAGCAATCAGCCCCAGCATTTT	CASSYYRGSNQPQHF
.	TRBV10-3	TRBD1	TRBJ1-2	TGTGCCATCAGTTCCCGGGACAGCTATGGCTACACCTTC	CAISSRDSYGYTF
.	TRBV18	.	TRBJ1-2	TGTGCCAGCTCACCAACAGGGACCCCCTATGGCTACACCTTC	CASSPTGTPYGYTF
.	TRBV5-1	.	TRBJ2-3	TGCGCCAGCAGCTACCCCGGGACATTGAGCACAGATACGCAGTATTTT	CASSYPGTLSTDTQYF
.	TRBV19	.	TRBJ1-1	TGTGCCAGTAGTATAGGGCCCCAGCGGGCTTTCTTT	CASSIGPQRAFF
.	TRBV2	.	TRBJ1-3	TGTGCCAGCACCGACTCCGGAAACACCATATATTTT	CASTDSGNTIYF
once	TRBV9	.	TRBJ1-6	TGTGCCAGCAGCGTAGAGACGGGTATTGGAGGGAATTCACCCCTCCACTTT	CASSVETGIGGNSPLHF
.	TRBV6-5	.	TRBJ1-2	TGTGCCAGCAGCAGCGAGCCGGGAACCTATGGCTACACCTTC	CASSSEPGTYGYTF
.	TRBV12-3/TRBV12-4	TRBD1	TRBJ1-2	TGTGCCAGCAGTTTAACAGGGGCCGGCTACACCTTC	CASSLTGAGYTF
.	TRBV5-1	TRBD2	TRBJ2-5	TGCGCCAGCAGTTTGCGGGGCGGGGGTTTCCAAGAGACCCAGTACTTC	CASSLRGGGFQETQYF
.	TRBV7-8	TRBD1	TRBJ1-5	TGTGCCAGCAGCTTCGGACAGGGTAGCAATCAGCCCCAGCATTTT	CASSFGQGSNQPQHF
.	TRBV5-4	TRBD1	TRBJ2-7	TGTGCCAGCAGCTTGGATCCGGGACAGGTCTACGAGCAGTACTTC	CASSLDPGQVYEQYF
.	TRBV3-1/TRBV3-2	TRBD1	TRBJ1-2	TGTGCCAGCAGCTCCGGACAGGGAAGTGGCTACACCTTC	CASSSGQGSGYTF
.	TRBV14	.	TRBJ1-1	TGTGCCAGCAGCTTACGACAGATCGCCCTGAACACTGAAGCTTTCTTT	CASSLRQIALNTEAFF
.	TRBV21-1	.	TRBJ1-3	TGTGCCAGCAGCAAAGCAACGGACATCCACAGACCAAACACCATATATTTT	CASSKATDIHRPNTIYF
.	TRBV15	TRBD1	TRBJ2-5	TGTGCCACCAGCAGAGGGACAGGGGGCGGGGAGACCCAGTACTTC	CATSRGTGGGETQYF
once	TRBV19	TRBD1	TRBJ2-4	TGTGCCAGTAGCGGGGACAGGGGAGACAAAAACATTCAGTACTTC	CASSGDRGDKNIQYF
.	TRBV27	.	TRBJ1-2	TGTGCCAGCAGTTTTGCCGGGACTTCCCCCAACTATGGCTACACCTTC	CASSFAGTSPNYGYTF
.	TRBV7-2	TRBD1	TRBJ1-1	TGTGCCAGCAGCCGGGGGGGACAGGGGAACACTGAAGCTTTCTTT	CASSRGGQGNTEAFF
.	TRBV28	.	TRBJ1-6	TGTGCCAGCACCATAAGGGGAGGTGTAAGCTCCTATAATTCACCCCTCCACTTT	CASTIRGGVSSYNSPLHF
.	TRBV5-1	.	TRBJ1-1	TGCGCCAGCAGGGAACAGGGCGGCACTGAAGCTTTCTTT	CASREQGGTEAFF
.	TRBV5-1	.	TRBJ1-3	TGCGCCAGCAGAACTACTCTGGAAAACACCATATATTTT	CASRTTLENTIYF
many	TRBV4-1	TRBD1	TRBJ1-2	TGCGCCAGCAGCGACGGACAGGGGAGCTATGGCTACACCTTC	CASSDGQGSYGYTF
.	TRBV7-8	TRBD2	TRBJ2-3	TGTGCCAGCAGCTTAGCCCTTATACTAGCGGGGGGGCGAAATACGCAGTATTTT	CASSLALILAGGRNTQYF
.	TRBV4-2	.	TRBJ2-2	TGTGCCAGCAGCCCCGTCTCGGGCGGGGAGCTGTTTTTT	CASSPVSGGELFF
.	TRBV2	.	TRBJ2-5	TGTGCCAGCAGTGACAGGGGTGAGACCCAGTACTTC	CASSDRGETQYF
.	TRBV11-2	.	TRBJ1-1	TGTGCCAGCAGCCCAGGGAGGGACACTGAAGCTTTCTTT	CASSPGRDTEAFF
.	TRBV3-1/TRBV3-2	.	TRBJ1-1	TGTGCCAGCAGCCAAGGTCCGTCAGTAGCTTTCTTT	CASSQGPSVAFF
few	TRBV5-4	.	TRBJ1-2	TGTGCCAGCAGCCCGCCGACAGACTATGGCTACACCTTC	CASSPPTDYGYTF
.	TRBV5-1	TRBD2	TRBJ2-2	TGCGCCAGCAGCGTAGCAGGGAGGGGCACCGGGGAGCTGTTTTTT	CASSVAGRGTGELFF
.	TRBV18	.	TRBJ1-1	TGTGCCAGCACACCGGGAGATAAAGCTTTCTTT	CASTPGDKAFF
.	TRBV18	TRBD1	TRBJ1-5	TGTGCCAGCTCACCCCCCGGGACAGGTCAGCCCCAGCATTTT	CASSPPGTGQPQHF
.	TRBV27	TRBD1	TRBJ1-2	TGTGCCAGCAGTTTAGCGCCTGGGGACAGGGAAGGCTACACCTTC	CASSLAPGDREGYTF
.	TRBV14	.	TRBJ2-2	TGTGCCAGCAGCCAAGATGTACAGGGGGAGCTGTTTTTT	CASSQDVQGELFF
.	TRBV7-3	.	TRBJ2-3	TGTGCCAGCAGCTCCAGGAACACAGATACGCAGTATTTT	CASSSRNTDTQYF
.	TRBV5-1	TRBD1	TRBJ2-5	TGCGCCAGCAGCATCCGGACAGGTTCCCAAGAGACCCAGTACTTC	CASSIRTGSQETQYF